The sequence of this TCR beta chain was determined in a study of cytomegalovirus exposure and HLA in healthy donors. Study-wide context: About 84% of approximately 400 genotyped donors fell in the Caucasian-associated ancestry cluster. Study-wide results and caveats: Researchers reported in a later analysis that common viral pathogens appeared linked to several top clusters.

Amplification used 60 Vbeta primers and 13 Jbeta primers. The method was immunoSEQ multiplex PCR; TCRdb's version includes in-frame clones alone and lacks a portion of them. This sample has 110,000 to 150,000 clones, with roughly 75% found just once. This clone has a handful of counts. Its antigen is undetermined. V dropped 4 bases and J dropped 6; count of bases not matched to a gene: 5. From germline, CDR1 is LGHNA and CDR2 YNFKEQ. CDR3 size: 14 residues. The source material was PBMCs. The sequence derives from a man aged 40-49 years in good health and CMV-seropositive. The V call is TRBV4-2, the J call TRBJ1-5; the match to TRBD1 covers 8 bases. The chain's CDR3 is CASSPDRVSQPQHF. The CDR3 region has the DNA TGTGCCAGCAGCCCGGACAGGGTGAGTCAGCCCCAGCATTTT.